The clone carrying this T cell receptor beta chain appeared a few times. Its antigen is unknown. J lost 5 bases, V lost 6 bases, and 1 base had no gene match. The CDR3 totals 11 residues. Germline values: CDR1 MNHEY, CDR2 SVGAGI. The sample belongs to a study of CD4 T cells in relation to SARS-CoV-2 and coronaviruses. Libraries were prepared by immunoSEQ multiplex PCR; TCRdb keeps only in-frame clonotypes and omits some of them. The data hold about 31,000 clones, with 72% observed a single time. Unexposed donor CD4+ T cells date from about 2011-2018, before the COVID-19 pandemic. Isolation of CD4+ T cells took place after approximately 11 days in culture. Each well had two million PBMCs in around 5.3% human AB serum with IL-2.

The genes are TRBV6-5 and TRBJ2-7; 7 bases line up with TRBD1. The sequence was collected from a human donor in good health. The specimen was CD4+ T cells from PBMCs, cultured in vitro. This CDR3 is CASSQGDEQYF. CDR3 nucleotide sequence: TGTGCCAGCAGCCAGGGGGACGAGCAGTACTTC.